This T cell receptor beta chain stems from a study of blood T cell repertoires in COVID-19. The CDR3 consists of 13 residues. Per the germline V gene, CDR1 is LNHDA and CDR2 is SQIVND (reference sequence). Trimming removed 4 bases from V and 3 bases from J, with 7 bases in between. Assay used: immunoSEQ multiplex PCR; TCRdb lists only in-frame clones, some missing. Among tens of thousands of clones listed, approximately 90% were seen once. The sequencing sample was made of peripheral blood. This TCR was recovered from a human donor in a cohort sampled during active COVID-19. The chain has TRBV19 and TRBJ1-5; a weak D match, TRBD1 (6 bases). CDR3 nucleotide sequence: TGTGCCAGTAGTAGGACAGACAATCAGCCCCAGCATTTT. It encodes CASSRTDNQPQHF.